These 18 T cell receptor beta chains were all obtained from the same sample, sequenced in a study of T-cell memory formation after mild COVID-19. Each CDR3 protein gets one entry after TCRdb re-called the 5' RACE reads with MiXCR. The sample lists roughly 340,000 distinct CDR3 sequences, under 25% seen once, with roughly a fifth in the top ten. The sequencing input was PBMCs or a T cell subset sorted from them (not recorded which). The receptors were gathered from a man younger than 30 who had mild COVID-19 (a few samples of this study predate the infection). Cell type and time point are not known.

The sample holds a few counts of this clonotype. The CDR3 coding sequence is TGTGCCAGCAGCTTCGGACTAGCGGGGGCCTACGAGCAGTACTTC. Encoded protein: CASSFGLAGAYEQYF. V and J are TRBV7-9 and TRBJ2-7; TRBD2 aligns across 13 bases. The CDR3 runs 15 residues. V shed 3 bases and J 2 bases; nucleotides not matched to a gene: 1. Germline V gives CDR1 SEHNR, CDR2 FQNEAQ (reference sequence).

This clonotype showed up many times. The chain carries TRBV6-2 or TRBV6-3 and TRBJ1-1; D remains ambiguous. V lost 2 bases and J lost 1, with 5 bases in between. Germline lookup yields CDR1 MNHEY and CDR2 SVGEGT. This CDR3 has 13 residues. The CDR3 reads CASSYPGNTEAFF. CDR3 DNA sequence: TGTGCCAGCAGTTACCCGGGGAACACTGAAGCTTTCTTT.

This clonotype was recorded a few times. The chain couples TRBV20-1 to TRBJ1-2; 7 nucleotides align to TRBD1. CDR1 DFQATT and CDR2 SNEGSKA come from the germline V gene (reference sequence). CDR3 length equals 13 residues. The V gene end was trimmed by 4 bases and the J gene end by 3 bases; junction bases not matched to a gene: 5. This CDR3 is CSANRGEYYGYTF. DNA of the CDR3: TGCAGTGCTAACAGGGGAGAATACTATGGCTACACCTTC.

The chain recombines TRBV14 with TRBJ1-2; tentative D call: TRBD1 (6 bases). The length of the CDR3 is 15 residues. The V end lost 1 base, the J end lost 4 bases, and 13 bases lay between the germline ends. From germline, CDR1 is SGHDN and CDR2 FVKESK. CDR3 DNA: TGTGCCAGCAGCCAAGGGACAGCCGCGGGCTATGGCTACACCTTC. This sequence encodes CASSQGTAAGYGYTF.

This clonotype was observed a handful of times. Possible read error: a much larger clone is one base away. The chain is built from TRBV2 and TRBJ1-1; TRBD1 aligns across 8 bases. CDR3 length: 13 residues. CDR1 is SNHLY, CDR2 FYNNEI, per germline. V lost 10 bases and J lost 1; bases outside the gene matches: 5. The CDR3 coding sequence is TGTGCCATCGGACAGGGTGAGAACACTGAAGCTTTCTTT. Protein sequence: CAIGQGENTEAFF.

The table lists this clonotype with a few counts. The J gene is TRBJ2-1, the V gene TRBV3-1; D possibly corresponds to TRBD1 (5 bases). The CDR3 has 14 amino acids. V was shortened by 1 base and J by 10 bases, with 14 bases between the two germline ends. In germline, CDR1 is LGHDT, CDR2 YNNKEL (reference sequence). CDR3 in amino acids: CASSQGSGPREQFF. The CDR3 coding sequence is TGTGCCAGCAGCCAAGGTTCAGGGCCCAGGGAGCAGTTCTTC.

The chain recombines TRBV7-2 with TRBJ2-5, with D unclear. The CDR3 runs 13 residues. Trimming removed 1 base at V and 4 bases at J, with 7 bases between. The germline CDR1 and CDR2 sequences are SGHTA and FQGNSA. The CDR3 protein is CASSLGVGETQYF. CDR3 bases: TGTGCCAGCAGCTTAGGGGTCGGAGAGACCCAGTACTTC.

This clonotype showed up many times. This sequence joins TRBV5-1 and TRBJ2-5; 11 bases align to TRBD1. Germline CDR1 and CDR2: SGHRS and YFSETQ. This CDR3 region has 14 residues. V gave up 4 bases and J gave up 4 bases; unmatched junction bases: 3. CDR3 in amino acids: CASSGQGAGETQYF. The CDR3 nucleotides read TGCGCCAGCAGCGGACAGGGGGCCGGAGAGACCCAGTACTTC.

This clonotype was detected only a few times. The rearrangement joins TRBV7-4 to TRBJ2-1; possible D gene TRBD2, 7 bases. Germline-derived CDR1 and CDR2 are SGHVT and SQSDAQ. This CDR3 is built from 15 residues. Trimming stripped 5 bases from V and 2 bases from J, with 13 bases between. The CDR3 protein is CASSTLGGPYNEQFF. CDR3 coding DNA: TGTGCCAGCAGCACCCTCGGGGGGCCCTACAATGAGCAGTTCTTC.

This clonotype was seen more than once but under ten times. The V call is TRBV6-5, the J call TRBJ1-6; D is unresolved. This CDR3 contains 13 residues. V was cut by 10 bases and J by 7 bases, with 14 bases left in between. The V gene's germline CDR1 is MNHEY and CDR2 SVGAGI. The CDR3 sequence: CATRRGGNSPLHF. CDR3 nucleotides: TGTGCCACCCGAAGAGGTGGGAATTCACCCCTCCACTTT.

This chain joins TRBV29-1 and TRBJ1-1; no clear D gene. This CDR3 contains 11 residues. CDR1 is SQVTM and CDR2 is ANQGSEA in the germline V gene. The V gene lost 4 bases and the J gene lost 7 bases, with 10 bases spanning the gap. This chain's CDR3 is CSVGQTDEAFF. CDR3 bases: TGCAGCGTTGGCCAGACCGATGAAGCTTTCTTT. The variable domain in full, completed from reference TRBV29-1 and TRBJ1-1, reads SAVISQKPSRDICQRGTSLTIQCQVDSQVTMMFWYRQQPGQSLTLIATANQGSEATYESGFVIDKFPISRPNLTFSTLTVSNMSPEDSSIYLCSVGQTDEAFFGQGTRLTVV.

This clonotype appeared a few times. CDR3 coding DNA: TGTGCCACCAGTGATTTGGGTATGGGGGCTAACACCGGGGAGCTGTTTTTT. Its protein product is CATSDLGMGANTGELFF. The chain is built from TRBV24-1 and TRBJ2-2; D is perhaps TRBD1 (6 bases). The V gene's germline CDR1 is KGHDR and CDR2 SFDVKD. Trimming removed 0 bases at V and 2 bases at J, with 12 bases between. The CDR3 is made up of 17 amino acids.

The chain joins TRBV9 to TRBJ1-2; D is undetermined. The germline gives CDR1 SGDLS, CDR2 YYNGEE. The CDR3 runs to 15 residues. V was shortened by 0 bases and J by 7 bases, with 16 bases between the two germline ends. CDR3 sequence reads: CASSVESRQARGYTF. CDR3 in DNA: TGTGCCAGCAGCGTAGAGAGCCGGCAGGCCCGTGGCTACACCTTC.

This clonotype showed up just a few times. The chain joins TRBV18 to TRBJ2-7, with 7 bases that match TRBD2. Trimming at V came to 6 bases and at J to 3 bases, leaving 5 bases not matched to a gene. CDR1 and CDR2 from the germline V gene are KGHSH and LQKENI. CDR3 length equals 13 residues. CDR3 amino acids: CASSRWGGYEQYF. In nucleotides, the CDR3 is TGTGCCAGCTCGAGGTGGGGGGGCTACGAGCAGTACTTC.

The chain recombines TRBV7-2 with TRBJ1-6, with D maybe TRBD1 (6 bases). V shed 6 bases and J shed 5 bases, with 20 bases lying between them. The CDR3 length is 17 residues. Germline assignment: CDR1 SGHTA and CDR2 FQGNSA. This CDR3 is CASREWGTGPDNSPLHF. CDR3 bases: TGTGCCAGCAGAGAGTGGGGAACAGGGCCTGATAATTCACCCCTCCACTTT.

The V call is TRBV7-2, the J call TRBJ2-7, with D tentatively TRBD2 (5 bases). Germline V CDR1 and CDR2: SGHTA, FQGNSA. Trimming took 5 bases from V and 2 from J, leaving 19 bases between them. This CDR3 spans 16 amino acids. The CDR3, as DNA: TGTGCCAGCAGCCCCCCCTGGGAGAAAATCGCCTACGAGCAGTACTTC. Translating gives CASSPPWEKIAYEQYF.

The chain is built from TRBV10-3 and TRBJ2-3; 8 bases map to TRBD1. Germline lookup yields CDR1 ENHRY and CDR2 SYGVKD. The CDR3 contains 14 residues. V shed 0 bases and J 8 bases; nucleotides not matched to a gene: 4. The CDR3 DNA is TGTGCCATCAGTGAGTCGACAGGGGTGGGTACGCAGTATTTT. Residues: CAISESTGVGTQYF.

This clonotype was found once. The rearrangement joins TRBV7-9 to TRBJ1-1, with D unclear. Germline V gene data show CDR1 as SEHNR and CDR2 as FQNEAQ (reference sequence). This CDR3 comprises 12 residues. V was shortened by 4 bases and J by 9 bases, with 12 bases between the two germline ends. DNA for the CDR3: TGTGCCAGCAGCTCCCCCGGGGAGAAAGCTTTCTTT. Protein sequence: CASSSPGEKAFF.